One T cell receptor (beta chain) is described in this entry. Its antigen is not identified. Unique molecular identifier tags were affixed to discrete cDNA molecules. Via MiXCR, TCRdb re-called the 5' RACE reads, giving one row per CDR3 protein. The sample contains 65,000 to 85,000 distinct CDR3 sequences, 9.5% to 15% of which appear only once. This specimen belongs to a study of early T cells in non-severe SARS-CoV-2 infection. Study context: RNA in bulk from unsorted whole blood was sequenced, and chains were unpaired.

The germline gives CDR1 SGHNT, CDR2 YYREEE (reference sequence). The CDR3 totals 18 residues. V was cut by 4 bases and J by 0 bases, with 23 bases left in between. Study-level results: VDJdb matching favored anti-spike CD8 responses, missing private and CD4 specificities.

Sequencing used whole blood. This sequence joins TRBV5-4 and TRBJ2-7; either TRBD1 or TRBD2 may supply D (5 bases each). This TCR derives from an adult who was a healthcare worker with PCR-confirmed SARS-CoV-2 infection or an uninfected control (not recorded which). The CDR3 DNA reads TGTGCCAGCAGCGCCGTGCCGGACTGGGACGGCCGCTCCTACGAGCAGTACTTC. The encoded protein is CASSAVPDWDGRSYEQYF. Combining the CDR3 with reference TRBV5-4 and TRBJ2-7 gives the whole variable domain ETGVTQSPTHLIKTRGQQVTLRCSSQSGHNTVSWYQQALGQGPQFIFQYYREEENGRGNFPPRFSGLQFPNYSSELNVNALELDDSALYLCASSAVPDWDGRSYEQYFGPGTRLTVT.